The sequence of this T cell receptor (beta chain) was determined in a study of tumor-infiltrating lymphocytes in primary liver carcinoma (dated by TCRdb to 2016 to 2017). Context from the whole study: Of the five patients (three men and two women, aged 30 to 69 years), four had hepatocellular carcinoma and one had combined HCC and intrahepatic cholangiocarcinoma. Samples yielded roughly 3.5 to 7.5 million productive TCRbeta reads; read depth did not differ significantly between tissue types. TCRbeta repertoire sequencing covered 35 specimens from 5 patients: about 25 tumor regions, 5 adjacent noncancerous liver tissues and 5 peripheral blood samples. Reproducibility between technical replicate repertoires was high, with correlation coefficients above 0.98 and mean shared-clone rates roughly 0.86. The five patients had tumors of stage T1-T3 N0M0, with maximum diameters ranging from 4.2 to 10 cm. Across five regions of each liver tumor, along with adjacent normal tissue and blood, the study brought together TCRbeta repertoire sequencing, expression microarrays and whole-exome sequencing. To link TCRbeta repertoire diversity to the local molecular phenotype, the approximately 24 tumor region samples were profiled with Agilent mRNA microarrays.

Ten or more counts support this clonotype. The specificity of this receptor is unknown. A junction boundary mismatches the germline segment, possibly from a read error. What the work shows at the level of the full study, not this receptor alone: Only about 8-24% of top clones were present in all five regions of a tumor, suggesting spatial heterogeneity of tumor-infiltrating T cells. The study included only five patients, and the authors note findings should be validated in a larger study. Since the samples were bulk and unsorted, there was no way to compare CD4+ and CD8+ T cell repertoires. Because only the TCR beta chain was sequenced and unpaired alpha chains were not captured, true repertoire diversity is likely underestimated. Pairs of tumor regions showed greater repertoire overlap (mean roughly 35%) than tumor-adjacent pairs (approximately 17%) or tumor-blood pairs (approximately 14%), which is consistent with antigen-driven expansion. The top 250 clones made up a significantly larger repertoire fraction in tumors than in blood (p = 0.039).

Without any cell sorting, total RNA and DNA were extracted together from roughly 21-30 mg of bulk tissue using the AllPrep DNA/RNA mini kit. Surgical resection was performed in China between November 2015 and early 2016 on four to six patients with histopathologically diagnosed primary liver carcinoma. Patients had chronic HBV infection and were treatment-naive at sampling. Each tumor was sampled at five spatially separated regions: the superior, inferior, left-lateral and right-lateral poles and the tumor centre. Histology showed that every tumor sample contained more than 80% viable tumor cells. Each fresh piece of tumor and adjacent tissue was cut in two, with one half stored in RNAlater at -80 degrees C and the other half sent for histology. Per the germline V gene, SQVTM is the CDR1 and ANQGSEA is the CDR2. The cysteine opens and the phenylalanine closes a CDR3 of 14 amino acids. Only the CDR3 part of the read is kept: 42 bases, read in frame from the first base.

TCRbeta-specific cDNA was reverse-transcribed from approximately 460 ng total RNA using a constant-region primer and ProtoScript II reverse transcriptase. Three nested multiplex PCR rounds, following a slightly modified ARM-PCR procedure, were used to build the TCRbeta libraries. The first two PCR rounds used multiplex TRBV1-TRBV30 forward primers with a Cbeta reverse primer, each for 10 cycles. Sample barcodes and Illumina adapters were added in a final 25-cycle PCR using Deep VentR polymerase. Before sequencing, amplicons between 200 and 500 bp were purified from gel using a QIAquick gel extraction kit. An Illumina HiSeq 2500 was used to sequence the TCRbeta amplicons, generating 250-bp paired-end reads. The authors processed their data as follows. Quality trimming of reads was performed with Trimmomatic v0.33, and paired reads were merged with FLASH v1.2.11 so that full CDR3 sequences could be recovered. MiGEC v1.2.1b assigned V, D and J germline segments to the rearranged TCRbeta sequences. VDJtools v1.0.0 computed clonotype statistics and Shannon-Wiener diversity indices. To reduce sampling bias, subsequent analyses other than the diversity analysis used only the 250 most abundant clonotypes in each sample. TCRdb's own reprocessing of the public reads used fastp at Q25 and MiXCR and kept productive beta chains. Rows with one shared CDR3 protein collapse into an entry with the most common genes and DNA. These V and J calls derive from TCRdb rather than the authors' analysis. This sample holds fewer than 150,000 distinct CDR3 sequences; 50% to 70% were observed only once. Together, the top ten hold 9.3% of the sample.

The sequenced material came from liver tumor tissue from sampling region 1. What this sample's cell subset or site label stands for: tumor region T1, superior pole. The TCR was taken from a woman between 55 and 75 years old with primary liver carcinoma and hepatitis B virus infection. Here the chain combines TRBV29-1 and TRBJ2-1; 7 central nucleotides agree with TRBD1. The CDR3 region reads CSVEVPGQLHERFF. The DNA sequence reads TGCAGCGTTGAAGTTCCGGGACAGTTGCATGAGCGGTTCTTC.